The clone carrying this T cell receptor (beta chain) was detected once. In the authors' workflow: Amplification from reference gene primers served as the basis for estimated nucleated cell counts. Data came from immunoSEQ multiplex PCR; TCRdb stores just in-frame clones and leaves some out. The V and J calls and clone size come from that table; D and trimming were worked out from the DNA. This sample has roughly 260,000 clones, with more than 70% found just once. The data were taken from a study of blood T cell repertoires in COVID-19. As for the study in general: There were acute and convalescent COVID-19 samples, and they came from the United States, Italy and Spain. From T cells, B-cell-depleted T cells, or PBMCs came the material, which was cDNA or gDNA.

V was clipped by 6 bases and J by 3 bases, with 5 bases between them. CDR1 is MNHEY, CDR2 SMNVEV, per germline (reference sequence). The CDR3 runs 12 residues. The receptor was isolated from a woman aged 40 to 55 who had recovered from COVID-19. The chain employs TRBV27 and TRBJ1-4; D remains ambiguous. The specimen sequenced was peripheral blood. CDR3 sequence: CASRAPNEKLFF. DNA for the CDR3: TGTGCCAGCAGAGCGCCTAATGAAAAACTGTTTTTT.